This T cell receptor beta chain was retrieved from a study of Ad26.COV2.S vaccination and SARS-CoV-2 variants. Study information: Enrollment placed the donor in the COV1001 Ad26.COV2.S trial arm. Findings and caveats of the study: Vaccinated and placebo-treated recipients had similar non-spike TCR breadth.

Turning to this clone: Its target is not known.

Treatment reported: 15 to 20 received Ad26.COV2.S at low or high dose, single or two shots; five or six received placebo; per-sample allocation not given. Collection of the samples took place on day 63 after the first injection of vaccine or placebo. The donor was a Boston adult aged 18-55 years. Spike of the Wuhan-strain SARS-CoV-2 was expressed by an Ad26 vector, which formed the vaccine. Sequencing used immunoSEQ multiplex PCR; TCRdb keeps in-frame clones, though not all of them. The table includes roughly 240,000 clones, 88% detected once. Germline loops: CDR1 MNHEY, CDR2 SVGAGI. Trimming removed 4 bases at V and 3 bases at J, with 11 bases between. The CDR3 has 14 residues.

The sample in question was peripheral blood, obtained in a trial of Ad26.COV2.S vaccine versus placebo. The V and J genes are TRBV6-5 and TRBJ2-3; D unclear. This TCR derives from a person aged 18 to 59 who received the Ad26.COV2.S COVID-19 vaccine or a placebo. In DNA, the CDR3 is TGTGCCAGCAGTTCGGCTAGGGCAACAGATACGCAGTATTTT. It specifies CASSSARATDTQYF.